The 29 T cell receptor beta chains in this list originate from one sample, sequenced in a study of naive and memory T cell subsets. Treatment of the sample: skin biopsy from PPD injection site in Mantoux-positive individual. Reverse transcription used DNase-treated unsorted total RNA, aiming for roughly 1 to 1,100 ng. For blood and skin samples, reverse transcription used TCR alpha and beta constant primers. TCRdb reanalysed the UMI-ligation and nested PCR reads using MiXCR and keeps one entry per CDR3 protein. This table holds 18,000 or so distinct CDR3 sequences, approximately 9.7% found once. This specimen was skin, taken from a tuberculin skin test site. Receptors were obtained from an adult in good health.

This clonotype was observed at least ten times. The rearrangement uses TRBV7-9 and TRBJ2-7, with a tentative D call TRBD1 (6 bases). Germline assignment: CDR1 SEHNR and CDR2 FQNEAQ (reference sequence). The CDR3 covers 13 residues. Between the trimmed V and J ends, which lost 5 bases and 7 bases, there was a span of 15 bases. As DNA, the CDR3 is TGTGCCAGCAGCCCGGGACACTCGTTAGAGCAGTACTTC. Translating gives CASSPGHSLEQYF.

This chain links TRBV21-1 with TRBJ2-7. TRBV21-1 is recorded as a pseudogene. The CDR3 is 15 amino acids. The CDR3 protein is CASSPSSCGSYEQYF. The CDR3 DNA sequence: TGTGCCAGCAGCCCATCAAGCTGTGGCTCCTACGAGCAGTACTTC.

This clonotype was seen many times. This chain links TRBV12-3 or TRBV12-4 with TRBJ1-5; TRBD1 agrees at 8 bases. The CDR3 sequence is 15 residues long. The V and J ends lost 5 bases and 5 bases, in that order; junction bases with no gene match: 8. Written as DNA, the CDR3 is TGTGCCAGCAGTAGGACAGGGAGCGCGGATCAGCCCCAGCATTTT. This encodes CASSRTGSADQPQHF.

In this sample, this clonotype turned up a few times. The chain is built from TRBV11-2 and TRBJ2-5; 7 nucleotides match TRBD1. The CDR3 is made up of 15 amino acids. Germline-derived CDR1 and CDR2 are SGHAT and FQNNGV. J lost 1 base, V lost 5 bases, and 7 bases had no gene match. CDR3 sequence reads: CASSPQTGAQETQYF. CDR3 nucleotides: TGTGCCAGCAGCCCACAAACAGGGGCCCAAGAGACCCAGTACTTC.

The chain is built from TRBV20-1 and TRBJ1-2; weak D call: TRBD1 (5 bases). V lost 6 bases and J lost 5, with 19 bases in between. The CDR3 has 14 residues. The germline V gene encodes CDR1 DFQATT and CDR2 SNEGSKA (reference sequence). DNA for the CDR3: TGCAGTGCGCACGGACGGGGGGGGGAATATGGCTACACCTTC. Protein sequence: CSAHGRGGEYGYTF.

The V and J genes are TRBV7-8 and TRBJ2-7, with 8 bases matching TRBD1. The CDR3 totals 16 residues. V shed 5 bases and J 3 bases; nucleotides not matched to a gene: 12. Per the germline V gene, CDR1 is SGHVS and CDR2 is FQNEAQ. Here the CDR3 DNA reads TGTGCCAGCAGCCCCAATGCCGGGACAGGAAGCTACGAGCAGTACTTC. It is translated as CASSPNAGTGSYEQYF. The full variable domain, in which reference TRBV7-8 and TRBJ2-7 provide the parts outside the CDR3, is GAGVSQSPRYKVAKRGQDVALRCDPISGHVSLFWYQQALGQGPEFLTYFQNEAQLDKSGLPSDRFFAERPEGSVSTLKIQRTQQEDSAVYLCASSPNAGTGSYEQYFGPGTRLTVT.

This clonotype was recorded a few times. V is TRBV5-5 and J is TRBJ2-7; TRBD1 aligns across 9 bases. The CDR3 is 16 residues long. CDR1 and CDR2 (germline): SGHKS, YYEKEE (reference sequence). V lost 0 bases and J lost 6; bases outside the gene matches: 10. CDR3 protein: CASSLGTQGAFGEQYF. CDR3 bases: TGTGCCAGCAGCTTGGGTACACAGGGGGCGTTCGGCGAGCAGTACTTC.

This clonotype was seen many times. The CDR3 DNA reads as TGCAGTGCTAGAGTGGCAGGGGGCAATGAGCAGTTCTTC. Its protein is CSARVAGGNEQFF. This chain uses TRBV20-1 with TRBJ2-1, with 7 bases identical to TRBD1. The CDR3 is made up of 13 amino acids. Germline values: CDR1 DFQATT, CDR2 SNEGSKA (reference sequence). V was clipped by 1 base and J by 6 bases; unmatched bases: 3.

The gene calls are TRBV6-2 or TRBV6-3 and TRBJ2-1; 14 nucleotides match TRBD2. The CDR3 is made up of 17 amino acids. V lost 0 bases and J lost 4; bases outside the gene matches: 2. From germline, CDR1 is MNHEY and CDR2 SVGEGT. The CDR3 DNA is TGTGCCAGCAGTTACTCGGGACTAGCGGGAGTATACAATGAGCAGTTCTTC. Residues: CASSYSGLAGVYNEQFF.

A few counts support this clonotype. The rearrangement uses TRBV30 and TRBJ1-1, with D maybe TRBD1 (5 bases). CDR3 length: 13 residues. Germline lookup yields CDR1 GTSNPN and CDR2 SVGIG (reference sequence). V was cut by 2 bases and J by 1 base, with 8 bases left in between. The CDR3 protein is CAWSRGENTEAFF. In nucleotides, the CDR3 is TGTGCCTGGAGTCGGGGGGAGAACACTGAAGCTTTCTTT.

The V call is TRBV4-1, the J call TRBJ1-5; no reliable D call. V lost 0 bases and J 4 bases, leaving 10 bases between the germline ends. CDR3 length: 15 residues. CDR1 MGHRA and CDR2 YSYEKL come from the germline V gene. The CDR3 protein is CASSQEAGGNQPQHF. For the CDR3, the DNA is TGCGCCAGCAGCCAAGAAGCGGGAGGGAATCAGCCCCAGCATTTT.

The V gene is TRBV5-1, the J gene TRBJ2-7, with 9 bases aligning to TRBD1. Germline loops: CDR1 SGHRS, CDR2 YFSETQ. Unmatched junction bases numbered 7, after V lost 4 bases and J lost 5 bases. The CDR3 sequence is 14 residues long. The CDR3 sequence: CASSEGQGRHEQYF. The CDR3 DNA sequence: TGCGCCAGCAGCGAAGGACAGGGGAGACACGAGCAGTACTTC.

The rearrangement uses TRBV6-6 and TRBJ2-7; D is unresolved. This CDR3 region has 13 residues. Trimming took 6 bases from V and 3 from J, leaving 12 bases between them. Germline CDR1 reads MNHNY; CDR2 reads SVGAGI (reference sequence). This CDR3 reads CASSRGEVYEQYF. The CDR3 coding sequence is TGTGCCAGCAGCCGAGGCGAGGTCTACGAGCAGTACTTC.

This sequence joins TRBV6-5 and TRBJ2-6, with D maybe TRBD2 (6 bases). Trimming cost V 7 bases and J 4 bases, with 14 bases left between them. Germline V CDR1 and CDR2: MNHEY, SVGAGI. CDR3 length: 15 residues. In DNA, the CDR3 is TGTGCCAGCACCCAGACGGGAGTGGGGGCCAACGTCCTGACTTTC. It codes for CASTQTGVGANVLTF.

This clonotype was detected only a few times. The rearrangement links TRBV7-8 to TRBJ2-2; D might be TRBD2 (6 bases). Per the germline V gene, CDR1 is SGHVS and CDR2 is FQNEAQ. The germline V and J ends were trimmed by 4 bases and 5 bases, with 17 bases remaining between them. The CDR3 totals 16 residues. The CDR3 DNA sequence: TGTGCCAGCAGCTCAAGAGGAGGGCCGGGGACCGGGGAGCTGTTTTTT. It translates to CASSSRGGPGTGELFF.

This clonotype was recorded at least ten times. The chain employs TRBV18 and TRBJ1-1, with D maybe TRBD1 (6 bases). The germline V gene has CDR1 KGHSH and CDR2 LQKENI. This CDR3 comprises 13 residues. V was shortened by 2 bases and J by 11 bases, with 15 bases between the two germline ends. DNA for the CDR3: TGTGCCAGCTCACCATACAAACAGGGAGGCGCTTTCTTT. It encodes CASSPYKQGGAFF. Full variable domain (outside the CDR3, taken from reference TRBV18 and TRBJ1-1): NAGVMQNPRHLVRRRGQEARLRCSPMKGHSHVYWYRQLPEEGLKFMVYLQKENIIDESGMPKERFSAEFPKEGPSILRIQQVVRGDSAAYFCASSPYKQGGAFFGQGTRLTVV.

This clonotype was picked up a small number of times. CDR3 protein: CSARDRRTDTQYF. The CDR3 DNA sequence: TGCAGTGCGAGGGACAGGCGCACAGATACGCAGTATTTT. The chain couples TRBV20-1 to TRBJ2-3; 8 nucleotides align to TRBD1. V dropped 6 bases and J dropped 1; count of bases not matched to a gene: 3. The CDR3 runs to 13 residues. Germline V gene data show CDR1 as DFQATT and CDR2 as SNEGSKA (reference sequence).

This clonotype was seen a handful of times. V gene TRBV3-1 combines with J gene TRBJ2-7; D might be TRBD1 (6 bases). Germline assignment: CDR1 LGHDT and CDR2 YNNKEL (reference sequence). This CDR3 comprises 15 residues. Trimming stripped 4 bases from V and 0 bases from J, with 13 bases between. CDR3 amino acids: CASSRSGTSSYEQYF. The CDR3 DNA sequence: TGTGCCAGCAGCCGATCCGGGACAAGCTCCTACGAGCAGTACTTC.

This clonotype rates as medium-sized. The CDR3 DNA reads as TGCGCCAGCAGCTTGGGGTATTGGACTCGTAGCACAGATACGCAGTATTTT. Translating gives CASSLGYWTRSTDTQYF. The chain links TRBV5-1 to TRBJ2-3, with a possible D match to TRBD2 (5 bases). From germline, CDR1 is SGHRS and CDR2 YFSETQ. The CDR3 loop spans 17 amino acids. V was trimmed by 0 bases and J by 0 bases, leaving 14 bases between them.

This chain uses TRBV10-3 with TRBJ2-2, with D possibly matching TRBD1 (6 bases). The CDR3 length is 14 residues. V was trimmed by 10 bases and J by 1 base, leaving 13 bases between them. CDR1 is ENHRY and CDR2 is SYGVKD in the germline V gene. In DNA form, the CDR3 reads TGTGCCAGCTTGGGGACACGGAACACCGGGGAGCTGTTTTTT. Translating gives CASLGTRNTGELFF.

The V call is TRBV6-4, the J call TRBJ2-3; 10 positions match TRBD2. CDR3 length: 16 amino acids. After removal of 0 bases from V and 0 bases from J, the junction contained 0 bases not matched to a gene. The germline gives CDR1 MRHNA, CDR2 SNTAGT. Here the CDR3 DNA reads TGTGCCAGCAGTGACTCGACTAGCGGGAGCACAGATACGCAGTATTTT. This encodes CASSDSTSGSTDTQYF.

By its share, this clonotype is medium-sized. The genes are TRBV7-6 and TRBJ2-5; D is perhaps TRBD1 or TRBD2 (5 bases each). V gave up 5 bases and J gave up 5 bases, with 18 bases separating them. The germline CDR1 and CDR2 sequences are SGHVS and FNYEAQ. There are 15 residues in the CDR3. CDR3 sequence (DNA): TGTGCCAGCAGCCTGGGGACGGTCCCTTCGGAGACCCAGTACTTC. This sequence encodes CASSLGTVPSETQYF.

This clonotype was observed at least ten times. The CDR3 loop reads CSGGWHGYTF. The CDR3 region has the DNA TGCAGTGGGGGTTGGCATGGCTACACCTTC. The rearrangement uses TRBV20-1 and TRBJ1-2, with D unresolved. CDR3 length equals 10 residues. Trimming shortened V by 7 bases and J by 6 bases, and 9 bases separated the two germline ends. CDR1 DFQATT and CDR2 SNEGSKA come from the germline V gene (reference sequence).

This clonotype was detected only a few times. The chain recombines TRBV5-1 with TRBJ2-2; no reliable D call. Per the germline V gene, CDR1 is SGHRS and CDR2 is YFSETQ. The CDR3 is made up of 15 amino acids. Trimming pared 5 bases from V and 4 bases from J, leaving 15 bases between. CDR3 sequence: CASRVRLGSTGELFF. As DNA, the CDR3 is TGCGCCAGCAGGGTCCGTCTGGGAAGCACCGGGGAGCTGTTTTTT. Combining the CDR3 with reference TRBV5-1 and TRBJ2-2 gives the whole variable domain KAGVTQTPRYLIKTRGQQVTLSCSPISGHRSVSWYQQTPGQGLQFLFEYFSETQRNKGNFPGRFSGRQFSNSRSEMNVSTLELGDSALYLCASRVRLGSTGELFFGEGSRLTVL.

The sample holds many counts of this clonotype. V and J are TRBV6-6 and TRBJ1-3, with 7 positions matching TRBD1. Trimming cost V 6 bases and J 1 base; bases outside gene matches: 3. CDR3 size: 14 residues. Germline V CDR1 and CDR2: MNHNY, SVGAGI (reference sequence). In nucleotides, the CDR3 is TGTGCCAGCAGACCAGGGGGGTCTGGAAACACCATATATTTT. It yields the protein CASRPGGSGNTIYF.

This clonotype is medium-sized (0.01 to 0.1%). The gene calls are TRBV9 and TRBJ2-1, with a possible D match to TRBD2 (7 bases). Germline CDR1 reads SGDLS; CDR2 reads YYNGEE. The germline V and J ends were trimmed by 6 bases and 7 bases, with 32 bases remaining between them. The CDR3 extends over 19 amino acids. CDR3 in DNA: TGTGCCAGCATCAAACCTCAGGGAGGGGGGGGGCCTGACCCGAATGAGCAGTTCTTC. Translating gives CASIKPQGGGGPDPNEQFF.

This clonotype is labeled as medium-sized. The V and J genes are TRBV27 and TRBJ2-7; 7 bases map to TRBD1. CDR1 and CDR2 (germline): MNHEY, SMNVEV (reference sequence). The CDR3 is 15 residues long. V lost 7 bases to trimming and J lost 2 bases; unmatched junction nucleotides: 11. The CDR3 is CASTKTGSKTYEQYF. The CDR3 DNA is TGTGCCAGCACCAAGACAGGGAGCAAAACCTACGAGCAGTACTTC.

In its sample, this clonotype was seen a few times. The chain carries TRBV28 and TRBJ2-7, with 10 bases that match TRBD1. V lost 6 bases, J lost 5 bases, and 7 bases stayed unmatched. CDR1 and CDR2 from the germline V gene are MDHEN and SYDVKM. The CDR3 spans 14 residues. The CDR3 DNA reads TGTGCCAGCAGACCCGGGACAGGGGCCGACGAGCAGTACTTC. The encoded protein is CASRPGTGADEQYF.

The V and J genes are TRBV23-1 and TRBJ2-4; D uncertain. TRBV23-1 is marked as an open reading frame, function uncertain. Deletions cut 4 bases from V and 0 bases from J, with 13 bases between. The CDR3 is 16 amino acids. CDR3 amino acids: CASSLEDTLAKNIQYF. The CDR3, as DNA: TGCGCCAGCAGTCTAGAAGATACATTAGCCAAAAACATTCAGTACTTC.